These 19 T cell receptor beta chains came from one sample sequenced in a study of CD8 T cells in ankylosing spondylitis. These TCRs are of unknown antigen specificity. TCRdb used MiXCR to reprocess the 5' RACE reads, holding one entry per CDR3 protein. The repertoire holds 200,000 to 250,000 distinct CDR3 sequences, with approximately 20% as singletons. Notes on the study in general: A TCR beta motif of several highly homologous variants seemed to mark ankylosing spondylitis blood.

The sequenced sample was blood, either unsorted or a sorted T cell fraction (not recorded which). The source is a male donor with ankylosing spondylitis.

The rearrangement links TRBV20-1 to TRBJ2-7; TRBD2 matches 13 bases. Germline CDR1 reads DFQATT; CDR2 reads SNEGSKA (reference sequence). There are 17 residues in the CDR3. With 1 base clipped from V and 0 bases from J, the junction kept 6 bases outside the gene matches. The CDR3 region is CSARAGLAGPSSYEQYF. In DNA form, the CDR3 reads TGCAGTGCTAGAGCGGGACTAGCGGGGCCTAGCTCCTACGAGCAGTACTTC.

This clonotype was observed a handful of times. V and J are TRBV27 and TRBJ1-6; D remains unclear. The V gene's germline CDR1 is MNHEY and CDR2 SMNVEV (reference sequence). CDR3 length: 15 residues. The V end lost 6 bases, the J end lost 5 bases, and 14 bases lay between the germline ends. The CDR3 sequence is CASSLLLAHNSPLHF. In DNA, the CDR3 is TGTGCCAGCAGCCTCCTGTTGGCGCATAATTCACCCCTCCACTTT.

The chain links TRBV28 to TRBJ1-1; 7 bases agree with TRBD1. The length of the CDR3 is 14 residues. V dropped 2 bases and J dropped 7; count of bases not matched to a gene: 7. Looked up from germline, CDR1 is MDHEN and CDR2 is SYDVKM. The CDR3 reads CASSLTRGLGEAFF. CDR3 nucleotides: TGTGCCAGCAGTTTAACTAGGGGGCTGGGTGAAGCTTTCTTT.

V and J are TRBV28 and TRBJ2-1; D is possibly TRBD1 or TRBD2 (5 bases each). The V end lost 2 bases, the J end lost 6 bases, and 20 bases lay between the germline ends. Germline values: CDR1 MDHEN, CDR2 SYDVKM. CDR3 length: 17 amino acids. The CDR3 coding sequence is TGTGCCAGCAGTTTAGTGAGTGGTCGGGGCTATCTCAATGAGCAGTTCTTC. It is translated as CASSLVSGRGYLNEQFF. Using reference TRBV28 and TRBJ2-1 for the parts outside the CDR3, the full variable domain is DVKVTQSSRYLVKRTGEKVFLECVQDMDHENMFWYRQDPGLGLRLIYFSYDVKMKEKGDIPEGYSVSREKKERFSLILESASTNQTSMYLCASSLVSGRGYLNEQFFGPGTRLTVL.

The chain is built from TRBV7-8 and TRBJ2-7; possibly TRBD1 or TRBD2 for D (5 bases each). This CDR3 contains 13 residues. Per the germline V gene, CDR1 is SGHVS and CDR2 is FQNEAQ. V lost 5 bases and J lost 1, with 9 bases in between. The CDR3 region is CASSTRGSYEQYF. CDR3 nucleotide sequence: TGTGCCAGCAGCACTAGGGGTTCCTACGAGCAGTACTTC.

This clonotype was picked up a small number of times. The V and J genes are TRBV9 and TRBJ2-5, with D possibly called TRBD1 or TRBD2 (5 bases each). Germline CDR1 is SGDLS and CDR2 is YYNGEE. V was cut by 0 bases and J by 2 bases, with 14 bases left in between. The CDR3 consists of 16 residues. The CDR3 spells CASSVGVRGEQETQYF. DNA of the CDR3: TGTGCCAGCAGCGTAGGGGTACGGGGCGAACAAGAGACCCAGTACTTC.

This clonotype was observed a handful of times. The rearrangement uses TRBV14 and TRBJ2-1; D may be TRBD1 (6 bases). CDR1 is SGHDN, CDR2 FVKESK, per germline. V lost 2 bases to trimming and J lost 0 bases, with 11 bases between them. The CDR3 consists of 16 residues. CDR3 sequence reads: CASSQRAGDSYNEQFF. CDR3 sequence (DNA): TGTGCCAGCAGCCAAAGGGCAGGGGACTCCTACAATGAGCAGTTCTTC. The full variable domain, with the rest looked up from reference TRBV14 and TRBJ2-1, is EAGVTQFPSHSVIEKGQTVTLRCDPISGHDNLYWYRRVMGKEIKFLLHFVKESKQDESGMPNNRFLAERTGGTYSTLKVQPAELEDSGVYFCASSQRAGDSYNEQFFGPGTRLTVL.

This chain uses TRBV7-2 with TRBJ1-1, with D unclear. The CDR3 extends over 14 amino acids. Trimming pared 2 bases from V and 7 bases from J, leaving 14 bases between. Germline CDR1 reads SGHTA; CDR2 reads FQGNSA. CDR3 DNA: TGTGCCAGCAGCTTAAATCCGGCCCTGAATGAAGCTTTCTTT. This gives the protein CASSLNPALNEAFF.

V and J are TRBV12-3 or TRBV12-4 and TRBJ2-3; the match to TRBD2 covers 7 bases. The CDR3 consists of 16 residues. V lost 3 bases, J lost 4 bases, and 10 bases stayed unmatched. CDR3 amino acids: CASSFRLAGSPDTQYF. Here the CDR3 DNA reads TGTGCCAGCAGTTTCAGGTTAGCGGGCTCCCCAGATACGCAGTATTTT.

The CDR3 spells CASRGLGDVGDEQYF. DNA for the CDR3: TGTGCCAGTAGGGGACTAGGTGATGTCGGGGACGAGCAGTACTTC. The genes are TRBV6-1 and TRBJ2-7; 8 bases map to TRBD2. The CDR3 is made up of 15 amino acids. The V segment lost 9 bases and the J segment 5 bases; nucleotides outside the gene matches: 15. Germline CDR1 and CDR2: MNHNS and SASEGT.

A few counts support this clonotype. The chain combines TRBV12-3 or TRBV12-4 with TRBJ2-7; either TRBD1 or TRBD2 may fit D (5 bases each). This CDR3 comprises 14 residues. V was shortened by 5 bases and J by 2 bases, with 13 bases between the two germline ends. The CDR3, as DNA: TGTGCCAGCAGTACCCGGGACGGACCCTACGAGCAGTACTTC. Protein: CASSTRDGPYEQYF.

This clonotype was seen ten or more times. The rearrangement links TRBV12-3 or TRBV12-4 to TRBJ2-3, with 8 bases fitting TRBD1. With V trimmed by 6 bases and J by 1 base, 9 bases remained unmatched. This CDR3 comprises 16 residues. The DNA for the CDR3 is TGTGCCAGCAGCTACCTGACAGGGGTCGGCACAGATACGCAGTATTTT. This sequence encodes CASSYLTGVGTDTQYF.

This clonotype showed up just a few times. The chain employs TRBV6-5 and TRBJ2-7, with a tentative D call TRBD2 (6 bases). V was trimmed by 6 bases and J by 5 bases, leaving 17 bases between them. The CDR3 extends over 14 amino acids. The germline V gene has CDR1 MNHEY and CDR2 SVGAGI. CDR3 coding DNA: TGTGCCAGCAGAGACTCCTTATCGGGGGACGAGCAGTACTTC. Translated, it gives CASRDSLSGDEQYF.

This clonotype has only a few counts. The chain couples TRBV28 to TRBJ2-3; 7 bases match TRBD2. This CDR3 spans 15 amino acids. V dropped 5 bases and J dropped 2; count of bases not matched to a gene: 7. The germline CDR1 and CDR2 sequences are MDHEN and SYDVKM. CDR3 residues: CASSRAGSTTDTQYF. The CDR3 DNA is TGTGCCAGCAGTCGAGCGGGATCCACCACAGATACGCAGTATTTT.

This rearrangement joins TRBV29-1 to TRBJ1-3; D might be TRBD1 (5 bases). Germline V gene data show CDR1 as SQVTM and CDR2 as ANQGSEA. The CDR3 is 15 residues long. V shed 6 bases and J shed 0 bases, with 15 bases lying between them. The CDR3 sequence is CSVTGTVSSGNTIYF. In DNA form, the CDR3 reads TGCAGCGTGACCGGGACGGTGAGCTCTGGAAACACCATATATTTT.

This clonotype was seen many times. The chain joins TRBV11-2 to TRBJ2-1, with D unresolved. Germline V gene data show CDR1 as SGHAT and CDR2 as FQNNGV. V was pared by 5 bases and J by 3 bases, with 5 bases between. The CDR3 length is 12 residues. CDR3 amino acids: CASSAGYNEQFF. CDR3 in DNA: TGTGCCAGCAGCGCCGGCTACAATGAGCAGTTCTTC.

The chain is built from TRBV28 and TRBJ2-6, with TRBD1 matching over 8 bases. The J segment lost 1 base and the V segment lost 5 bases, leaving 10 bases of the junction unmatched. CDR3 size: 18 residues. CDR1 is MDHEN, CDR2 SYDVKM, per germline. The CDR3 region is CASSTRTGWMSGANVLTF. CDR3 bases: TGTGCCAGCAGTACCAGGACAGGGTGGATGTCTGGGGCCAACGTCCTGACTTTC.

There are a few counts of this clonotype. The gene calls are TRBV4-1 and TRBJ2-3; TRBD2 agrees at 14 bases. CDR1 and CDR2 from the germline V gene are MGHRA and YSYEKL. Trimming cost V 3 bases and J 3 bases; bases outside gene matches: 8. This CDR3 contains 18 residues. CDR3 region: CASSQGLAGAGGTDTQYF. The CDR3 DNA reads TGCGCCAGCAGCCAGGGACTAGCGGGGGCCGGGGGGACAGATACGCAGTATTTT.

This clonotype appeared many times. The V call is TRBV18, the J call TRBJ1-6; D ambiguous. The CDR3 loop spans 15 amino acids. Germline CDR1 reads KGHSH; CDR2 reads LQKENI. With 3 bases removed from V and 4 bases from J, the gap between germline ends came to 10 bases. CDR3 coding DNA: TGTGCCAGCTCACCTGCTGGGTATTATAATTCACCCCTCCACTTT. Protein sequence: CASSPAGYYNSPLHF. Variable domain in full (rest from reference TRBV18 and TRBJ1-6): NAGVMQNPRHLVRRRGQEARLRCSPMKGHSHVYWYRQLPEEGLKFMVYLQKENIIDESGMPKERFSAEFPKEGPSILRIQQVVRGDSAAYFCASSPAGYYNSPLHFGNGTRLTVT.